The T cell receptor beta chain described here comes from a study of blood T cell repertoires in COVID-19. The overall study: There were acute and convalescent COVID-19 samples, and they came from the United States, Italy and Spain. The analysed material was cDNA or gDNA that came from T cells, B-cell-depleted T cells, or PBMCs.

The protocol was immunoSEQ multiplex PCR, while the TCRdb copy is restricted to in-frame clones and leaves out a portion. Of roughly 100,000 clones detected, 75% to 95% appear once; the ten largest clones hold less than 5.5%. Trimming cost V 8 bases and J 8 bases; bases outside gene matches: 12. The CDR3 is 14 residues long. The germline V gene encodes CDR1 SEHNR and CDR2 FQNEAQ (reference sequence). The receptor's source is a man aged 18 to 29 with acute or convalescent COVID-19. The sample consisted of peripheral blood. The chain joins TRBV7-9 to TRBJ1-3; 7 nucleotides align to TRBD1. CDR3 in DNA: TGTGCCAGCCGCCAGGGGGGCGTAGAGGACACCATATATTTT. It yields the protein CASRQGGVEDTIYF.